This is a list of T cell receptor beta chains from one sample in a study of identical twins. TCRdb reprocessed the 5' RACE reads via MiXCR and lists one record per CDR3 protein. The table lists about 190,000 distinct CDR3 sequences, about 15% of them singletons. These data are also associated with another study on T cells expressing NK-cell markers.

The sequenced sample was CD8+ T cells sorted from blood. The origin of the receptors is a woman between 18 and 29 years old in good health. Each CDR3 is given with its conserved first and last residue. D genes are given only for firm matches. Clone size is not always given. Where it is, it says once, few, many or a class for expanded clones.

clone size	V gene	D gene	J gene	CDR3 protein	CDR3 DNA
few	TRBV4-1	TRBD1	TRBJ2-1	CASSQQGAYNEQFF	TGCGCCAGCAGCCAACAGGGGGCCTACAATGAGCAGTTCTTC
few	TRBV5-1	.	TRBJ1-1	CASSLESMNTEAFF	TGCGCCAGCAGCTTGGAGTCTATGAACACTGAAGCTTTCTTT
few	TRBV12-3/TRBV12-4	.	TRBJ2-7	CASSHIAYEQYF	TGTGCCAGCAGTCATATAGCCTACGAGCAGTACTTC
.	TRBV3-1	.	TRBJ2-1	CASSQTFDAFRSYNEQFF	TGTGCCAGCAGCCAGACGTTTGACGCCTTCCGTAGCTACAATGAGCAGTTCTTC
few	TRBV27	TRBD2	TRBJ2-3	CASSVLAGGPTDTQYF	TGTGCCAGCAGTGTACTAGCGGGGGGGCCTACAGATACGCAGTATTTT
.	TRBV7-6	TRBD2	TRBJ2-7	CASSLYSGSTYEQYF	TGTGCCAGCAGCTTATATAGCGGGAGTACGTACGAGCAGTACTTC
.	TRBV27	TRBD1	TRBJ2-5	CASSLMRQGVGETQYF	TGTGCCAGCAGTTTAATGAGACAGGGGGTAGGAGAGACCCAGTACTTC
few	TRBV7-2	.	TRBJ1-4	CASSLTGVDEKLFF	TGTGCCAGCAGCTTAACTGGGGTTGATGAAAAACTGTTTTTT
few	TRBV2	TRBD2	TRBJ2-1	CASSWDYDEQFF	TGTGCCAGCAGTTGGGACTACGACGAGCAGTTCTTC
few	TRBV10-3	.	TRBJ2-7	CAISESRGGEYEQYF	TGTGCCATCAGTGAGAGTCGTGGAGGCGAGTACGAGCAGTACTTC
.	TRBV11-2	.	TRBJ2-5	CASSSETGPAETQYF	TGTGCCAGCAGCTCCGAGACAGGCCCGGCGGAGACCCAGTACTTC
.	TRBV5-1	TRBD2	TRBJ2-3	CASSLVSPSGTSTDTQYF	TGCGCCAGCAGCTTGGTTTCGCCTAGCGGGACCAGCACAGATACGCAGTATTTT
.	TRBV9	.	TRBJ2-3	CASSLPRGDRTDTQYF	TGTGCCAGCAGCCTACCTCGTGGGGACCGGACAGATACGCAGTATTTT
.	TRBV3-1	TRBD2	TRBJ2-1	CASSQSGLAGEITYNEQFF	TGTGCCAGCAGCCAATCGGGACTAGCGGGAGAGATTACATACAATGAGCAGTTCTTC
few	TRBV25-1	.	TRBJ1-4	CASSEWGEKLFF	TGTGCCAGCAGTGAATGGGGTGAAAAACTGTTTTTT
few	TRBV7-9	.	TRBJ1-1	CASSFGEGAEAFF	TGTGCCAGCAGCTTCGGGGAAGGCGCTGAAGCTTTCTTT
few	TRBV7-9	TRBD1	TRBJ2-1	CASSFPGTVSYNEQFF	TGTGCCAGCAGCTTCCCCGGGACAGTCTCCTACAATGAGCAGTTCTTC
.	TRBV6-2/TRBV6-3	TRBD2	TRBJ2-1	CASSRGLGAYNEQFF	TGTGCCAGCAGCCGGGGACTAGGGGCCTACAATGAGCAGTTCTTC
.	TRBV20-1	TRBD1	TRBJ1-1	CSATVAGTGGREAFF	TGCAGTGCTACCGTAGCCGGGACAGGGGGCCGGGAAGCTTTCTTT
few	TRBV19	TRBD1	TRBJ2-1	CASTGQGAHNEQFF	TGTGCCAGTACCGGACAGGGGGCCCACAATGAGCAGTTCTTC
.	TRBV9	.	TRBJ2-7	CASSGGYSYEQYF	TGTGCCAGCAGCGGGGGGTACTCCTACGAGCAGTACTTC
few	TRBV11-1	TRBD1	TRBJ2-7	CASRSDRVWEQYF	TGTGCCAGCAGGTCCGACAGGGTCTGGGAGCAGTACTTC
.	TRBV27	.	TRBJ2-4	CASSLQAVLAKNIQYF	TGTGCCAGCAGTTTACAAGCGGTTCTAGCCAAAAACATTCAGTACTTC
few	TRBV12-3/TRBV12-4	.	TRBJ2-5	CASSPGTDQYF	TGTGCCAGCAGCCCCGGGACTGACCAGTACTTC
.	TRBV14	.	TRBJ1-1	CASSQDSWMNTEAFF	TGTGCCAGCAGCCAAGACAGTTGGATGAACACTGAAGCTTTCTTT
few	TRBV11-2	.	TRBJ2-1	CASRTDLYNEQFF	TGTGCCAGCAGAACAGACCTCTACAATGAGCAGTTCTTC
few	TRBV11-2	.	TRBJ2-5	CASSLFRGEETQYF	TGTGCCAGCAGCTTATTCAGGGGGGAAGAGACCCAGTACTTC